The T cell receptor (beta chain) under discussion was sequenced for a study of memory CD4+ T cells and cytomegalovirus serostatus. TCRdb's table, derived via immunoSEQ multiplex PCR, lists solely in-frame clones and lacks some. Of fewer than 35,000 clones in the sample, around 75% were seen once. About this clone itself: Its antigen is not known.

Single viable CD3+CD4+CD8-CD45RO+ cells were sorted as the memory CD4+ T cells. The germline V gene has CDR1 LGHNA and CDR2 YSLEER. Deletions cut 4 bases from V and 4 bases from J, with 13 bases between. The CDR3 runs 14 residues. General study results and limits: Suggested: most of the CMV-linked TCR signature lies in CD4+ memory cells.

The sample consisted of memory CD4+ T cells from blood. The V call is TRBV4-3, the J call TRBJ2-5, with TRBD2 as a possible D gene (6 bases). This sequence originates from an adult in good health and CMV-seronegative. This CDR3 reads CASSPLGGRETQYF. In DNA, the CDR3 is TGCGCCAGCAGCCCTTTGGGGGGTAGAGAGACCCAGTACTTC.